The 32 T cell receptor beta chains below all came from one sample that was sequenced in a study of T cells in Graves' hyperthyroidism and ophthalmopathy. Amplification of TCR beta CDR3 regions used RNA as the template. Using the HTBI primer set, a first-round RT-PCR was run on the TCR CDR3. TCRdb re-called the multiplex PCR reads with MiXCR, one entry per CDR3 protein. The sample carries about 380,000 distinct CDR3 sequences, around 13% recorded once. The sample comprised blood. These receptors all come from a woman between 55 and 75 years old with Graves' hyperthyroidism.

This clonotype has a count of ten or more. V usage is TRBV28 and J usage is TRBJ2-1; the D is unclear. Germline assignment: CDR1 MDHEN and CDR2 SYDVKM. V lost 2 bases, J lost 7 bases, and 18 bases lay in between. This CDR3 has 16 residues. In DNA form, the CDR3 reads TGTGCCAGCAGTTTAAAGTCGCCTAGGCTAGGGAATGAGCAGTTCTTC. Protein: CASSLKSPRLGNEQFF.

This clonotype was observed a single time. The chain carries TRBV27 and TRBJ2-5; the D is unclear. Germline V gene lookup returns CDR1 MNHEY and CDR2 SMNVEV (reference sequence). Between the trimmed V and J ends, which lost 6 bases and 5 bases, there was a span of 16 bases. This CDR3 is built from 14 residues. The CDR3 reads CASSLSRWAETQYF. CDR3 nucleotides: TGTGCCAGCAGCCTCTCTAGGTGGGCGGAGACCCAGTACTTC.

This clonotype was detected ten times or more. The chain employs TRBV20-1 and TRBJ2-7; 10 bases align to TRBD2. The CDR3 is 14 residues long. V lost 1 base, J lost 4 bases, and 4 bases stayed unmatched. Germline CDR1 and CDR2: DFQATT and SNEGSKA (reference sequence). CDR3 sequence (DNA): TGCAGTGCTAGAGGAGCGGGAGGGCGTTACGAGCAGTACTTC. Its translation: CSARGAGGRYEQYF.

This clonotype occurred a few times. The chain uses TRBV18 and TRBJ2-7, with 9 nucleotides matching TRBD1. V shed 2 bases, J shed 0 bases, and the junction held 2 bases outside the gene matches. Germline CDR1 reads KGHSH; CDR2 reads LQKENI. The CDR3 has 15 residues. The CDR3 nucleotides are TGTGCCAGCTCACCATCGGGACAGGGCTCCTACGAGCAGTACTTC. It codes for CASSPSGQGSYEQYF.

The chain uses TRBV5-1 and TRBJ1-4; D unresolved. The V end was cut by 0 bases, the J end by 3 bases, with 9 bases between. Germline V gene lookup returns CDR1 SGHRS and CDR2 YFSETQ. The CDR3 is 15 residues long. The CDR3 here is CASSLGTYANEKLFF. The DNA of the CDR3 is TGCGCCAGCAGCTTGGGAACCTACGCTAATGAAAAACTGTTTTTT.

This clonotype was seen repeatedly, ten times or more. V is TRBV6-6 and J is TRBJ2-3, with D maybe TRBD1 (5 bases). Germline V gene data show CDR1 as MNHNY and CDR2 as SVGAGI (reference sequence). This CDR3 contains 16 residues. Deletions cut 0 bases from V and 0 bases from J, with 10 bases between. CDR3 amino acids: CASSYSARESTDTQYF. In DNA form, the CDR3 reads TGTGCCAGCAGTTACTCGGCCAGGGAAAGCACAGATACGCAGTATTTT.

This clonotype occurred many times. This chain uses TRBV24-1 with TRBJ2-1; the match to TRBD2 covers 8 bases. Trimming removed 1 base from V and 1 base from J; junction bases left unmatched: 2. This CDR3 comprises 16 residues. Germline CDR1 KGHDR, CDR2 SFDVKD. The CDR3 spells CATSDFREGSYNEQFF. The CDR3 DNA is TGTGCCACCAGTGATTTCCGGGAGGGTTCCTACAATGAGCAGTTCTTC.

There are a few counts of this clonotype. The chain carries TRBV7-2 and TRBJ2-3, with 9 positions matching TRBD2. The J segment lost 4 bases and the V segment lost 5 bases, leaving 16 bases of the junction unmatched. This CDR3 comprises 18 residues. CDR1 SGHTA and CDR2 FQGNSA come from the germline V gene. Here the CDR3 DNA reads TGTGCCAGCAGCCGAAGGAGGAAGGCTAGCGGGACTCCAGATACGCAGTATTTT. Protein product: CASSRRRKASGTPDTQYF.

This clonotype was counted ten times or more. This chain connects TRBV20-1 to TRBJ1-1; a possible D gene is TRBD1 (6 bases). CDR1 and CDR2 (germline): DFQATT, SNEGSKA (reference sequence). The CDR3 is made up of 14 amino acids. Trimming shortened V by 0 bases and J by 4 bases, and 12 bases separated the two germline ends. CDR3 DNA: TGCAGTGCTAGAGACCCGAGGGGGACCACTGAAGCTTTCTTT. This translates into CSARDPRGTTEAFF.

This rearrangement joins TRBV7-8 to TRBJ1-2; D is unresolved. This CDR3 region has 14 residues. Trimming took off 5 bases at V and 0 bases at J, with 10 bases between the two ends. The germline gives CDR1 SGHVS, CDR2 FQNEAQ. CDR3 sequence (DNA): TGTGCCAGCAGCAGAGGACTAGCTAACTATGGCTACACCTTC. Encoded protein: CASSRGLANYGYTF. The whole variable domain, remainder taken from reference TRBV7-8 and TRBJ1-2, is GAGVSQSPRYKVAKRGQDVALRCDPISGHVSLFWYQQALGQGPEFLTYFQNEAQLDKSGLPSDRFFAERPEGSVSTLKIQRTQQEDSAVYLCASSRGLANYGYTFGSGTRLTVV.

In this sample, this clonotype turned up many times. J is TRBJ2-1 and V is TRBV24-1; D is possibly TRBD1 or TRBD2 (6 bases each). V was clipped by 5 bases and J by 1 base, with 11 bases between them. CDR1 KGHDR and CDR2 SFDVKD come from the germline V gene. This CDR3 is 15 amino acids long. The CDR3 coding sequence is TGTGCCACCAGTGCCGAAGGGGGGTCCTACAATGAGCAGTTCTTC. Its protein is CATSAEGGSYNEQFF.

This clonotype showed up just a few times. The CDR3 coding sequence is TGTGCCTGGAGTGGAGGGGGGAGGAACAATGAGCAGTTCTTC. As protein: CAWSGGGRNNEQFF. The chain joins TRBV30 to TRBJ2-1; D is possibly TRBD1 or TRBD2 (6 bases each). The CDR3 has 14 amino acids. Trimming removed 1 base from V and 5 bases from J, with 12 bases in between. Germline V gene lookup returns CDR1 GTSNPN and CDR2 SVGIG (reference sequence). The full variable domain, in which reference TRBV30 and TRBJ2-1 provide the parts outside the CDR3, is SQTIHQWPATLVQPVGSPLSLECTVEGTSNPNLYWYRQAAGRGLQLLFYSVGIGQISSEVPQNLSASRPQDRQFILSSKKLLLSDSGFYLCAWSGGGRNNEQFFGPGTRLTVL.

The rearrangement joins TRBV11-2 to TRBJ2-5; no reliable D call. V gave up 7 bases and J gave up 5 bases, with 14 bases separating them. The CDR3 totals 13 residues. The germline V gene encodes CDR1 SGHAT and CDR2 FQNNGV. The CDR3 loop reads CASNSPPVETQYF. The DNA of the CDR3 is TGTGCCAGCAACTCACCCCCAGTTGAGACCCAGTACTTC.

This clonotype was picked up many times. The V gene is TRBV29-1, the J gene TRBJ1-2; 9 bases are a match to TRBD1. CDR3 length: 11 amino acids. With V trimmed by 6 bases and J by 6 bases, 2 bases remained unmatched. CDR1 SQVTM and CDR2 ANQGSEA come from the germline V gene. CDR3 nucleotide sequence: TGCAGCGTAAGGGACAGGGATGGCTACACCTTC. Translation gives CSVRDRDGYTF.

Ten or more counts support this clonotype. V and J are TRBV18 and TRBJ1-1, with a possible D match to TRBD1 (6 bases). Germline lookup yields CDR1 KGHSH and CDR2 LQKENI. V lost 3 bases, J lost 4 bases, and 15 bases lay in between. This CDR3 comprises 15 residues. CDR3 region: CASSPRDIQTTEAFF. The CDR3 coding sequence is TGTGCCAGCTCACCCCGGGACATCCAAACCACTGAAGCTTTCTTT. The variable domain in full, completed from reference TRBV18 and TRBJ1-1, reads NAGVMQNPRHLVRRRGQEARLRCSPMKGHSHVYWYRQLPEEGLKFMVYLQKENIIDESGMPKERFSAEFPKEGPSILRIQQVVRGDSAAYFCASSPRDIQTTEAFFGQGTRLTVV.

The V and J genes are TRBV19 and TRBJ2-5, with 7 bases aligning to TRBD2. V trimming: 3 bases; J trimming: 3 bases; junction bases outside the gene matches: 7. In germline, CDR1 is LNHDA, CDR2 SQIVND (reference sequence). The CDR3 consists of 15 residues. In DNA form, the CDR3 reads TGTGCCAGTAGTATCGAAGCGGGACCCGAAGAGACCCAGTACTTC. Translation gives CASSIEAGPEETQYF.

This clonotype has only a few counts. DNA of the CDR3: TGCGCCAGCAGCGCTTTCCGAGGGGCAACTAATGAAAAACTGTTTTTT. This codes for CASSAFRGATNEKLFF. The rearrangement joins TRBV5-1 to TRBJ1-4, with D possibly TRBD1 on 5 matching bases. Germline V gene sequence: CDR1 SGHRS, CDR2 YFSETQ. Trimming removed 4 bases at V and 0 bases at J, with 13 bases between. The CDR3 runs 16 residues.

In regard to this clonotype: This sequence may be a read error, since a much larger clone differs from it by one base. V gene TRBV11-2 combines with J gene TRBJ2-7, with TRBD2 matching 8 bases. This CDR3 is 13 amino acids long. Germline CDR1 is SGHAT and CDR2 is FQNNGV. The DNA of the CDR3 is TGTGCCGGCAGCTTAGGACTAGCTTACGAGCAGTACTTC. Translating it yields CAGSLGLAYEQYF.

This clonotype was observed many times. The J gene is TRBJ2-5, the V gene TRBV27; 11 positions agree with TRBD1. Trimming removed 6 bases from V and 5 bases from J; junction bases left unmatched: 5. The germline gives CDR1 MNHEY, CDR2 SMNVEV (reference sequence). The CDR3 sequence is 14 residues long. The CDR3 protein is CASRWTGGVETQYF. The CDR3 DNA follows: TGTGCCAGCAGATGGACAGGGGGCGTGGAGACCCAGTACTTC.

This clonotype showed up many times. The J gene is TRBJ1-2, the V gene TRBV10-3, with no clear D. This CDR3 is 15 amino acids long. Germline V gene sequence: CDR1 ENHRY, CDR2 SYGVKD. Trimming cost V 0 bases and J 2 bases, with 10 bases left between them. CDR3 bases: TGTGCCATCAGTGAGTCGGGCAGGAACAACTATGGCTACACCTTC. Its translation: CAISESGRNNYGYTF.

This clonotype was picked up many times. CDR3: CASSSSGTRYEQYF. For the CDR3, the DNA is TGTGCCAGCAGTTCTTCCGGGACGCGCTACGAGCAGTACTTC. This rearrangement joins TRBV28 to TRBJ2-7; D is tentatively TRBD1 or TRBD2 (5 bases each). Germline CDR1 and CDR2: MDHEN and SYDVKM. V dropped 4 bases and J dropped 3 bases, with 13 bases sitting between them. CDR3 length equals 14 residues.

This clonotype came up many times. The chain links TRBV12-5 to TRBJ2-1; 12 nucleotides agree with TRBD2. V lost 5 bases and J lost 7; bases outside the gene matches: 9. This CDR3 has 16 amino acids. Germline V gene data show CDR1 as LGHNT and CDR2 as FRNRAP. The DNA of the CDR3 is TGTGCTAGTGGTCCGCCCCTAGCGGGAGGGTCGAATGAGCAGTTCTTC. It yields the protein CASGPPLAGGSNEQFF.

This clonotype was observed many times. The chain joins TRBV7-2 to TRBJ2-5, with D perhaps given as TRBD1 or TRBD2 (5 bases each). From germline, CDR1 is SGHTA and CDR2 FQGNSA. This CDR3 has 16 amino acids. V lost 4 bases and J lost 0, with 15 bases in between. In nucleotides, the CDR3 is TGTGCCAGCAGCTCCTTTCCGGGACGGTACCAAGAGACCCAGTACTTC. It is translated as CASSSFPGRYQETQYF. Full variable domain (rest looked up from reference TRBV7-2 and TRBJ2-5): GAGVSQSPSNKVTEKGKDVELRCDPISGHTALYWYRQSLGQGLEFLIYFQGNSAPDKSGLPSDRFSAERTGGSVSTLTIQRTQQEDSAVYLCASSSFPGRYQETQYFGPGTRLLVL.

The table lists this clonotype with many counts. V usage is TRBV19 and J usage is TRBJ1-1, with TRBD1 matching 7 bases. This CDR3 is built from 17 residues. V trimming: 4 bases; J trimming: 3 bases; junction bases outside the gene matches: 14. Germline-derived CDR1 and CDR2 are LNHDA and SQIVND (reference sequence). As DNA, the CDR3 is TGTGCCAGTAGTACCGGAGGTCGACAGGGAACTTACACTGAAGCTTTCTTT. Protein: CASSTGGRQGTYTEAFF.

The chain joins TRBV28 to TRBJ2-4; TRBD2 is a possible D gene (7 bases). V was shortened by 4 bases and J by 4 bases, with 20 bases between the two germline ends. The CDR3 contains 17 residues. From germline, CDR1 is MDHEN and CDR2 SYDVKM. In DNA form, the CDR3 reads TGTGCCAGCAGTTCTGGTGGGGGGGGAGGGGGTAAAAACATTCAGTACTTC. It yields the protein CASSSGGGGGGKNIQYF.

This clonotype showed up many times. The CDR3 nucleotides read TGTGCCAGCAGTCCGCGGCCCGTTTACTACGAGCAGTACTTC. As protein: CASSPRPVYYEQYF. The chain couples TRBV28 to TRBJ2-7; D ambiguous. CDR3 length: 14 residues. Trimming removed 5 bases from V and 3 bases from J, with 14 bases in between. Germline-derived CDR1 and CDR2 are MDHEN and SYDVKM.

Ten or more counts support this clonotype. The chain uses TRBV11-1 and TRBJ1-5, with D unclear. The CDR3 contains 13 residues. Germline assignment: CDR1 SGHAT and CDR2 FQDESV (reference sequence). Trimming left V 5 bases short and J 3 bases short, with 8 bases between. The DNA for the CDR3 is TGTGCCAGCAGCCCCGATGACAATCAGCCCCAGCATTTT. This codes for CASSPDDNQPQHF.

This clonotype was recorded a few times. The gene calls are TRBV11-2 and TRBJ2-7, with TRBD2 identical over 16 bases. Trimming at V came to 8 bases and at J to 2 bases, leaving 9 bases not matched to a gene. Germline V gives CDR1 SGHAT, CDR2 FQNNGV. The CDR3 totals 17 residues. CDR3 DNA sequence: TGTGCCAGCGGGGTTTCGGGGACTAGCGGGAGGGCCTACGAGCAGTACTTC. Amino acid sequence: CASGVSGTSGRAYEQYF. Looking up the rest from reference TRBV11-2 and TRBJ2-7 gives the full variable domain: EAGVAQSPRYKIIEKRQSVAFWCNPISGHATLYWYQQILGQGPKLLIQFQNNGVVDDSQLPKDRFSAERLKGVDSTLKIQPAKLEDSAVYLCASGVSGTSGRAYEQYFGPGTRLTVT.

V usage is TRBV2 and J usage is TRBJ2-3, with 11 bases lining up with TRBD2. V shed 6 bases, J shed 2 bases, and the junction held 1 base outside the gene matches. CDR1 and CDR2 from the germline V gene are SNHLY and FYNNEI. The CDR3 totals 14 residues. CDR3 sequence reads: CASRTSGTTDTQYF. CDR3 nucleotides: TGTGCCAGCAGGACTAGCGGGACCACAGATACGCAGTATTTT.

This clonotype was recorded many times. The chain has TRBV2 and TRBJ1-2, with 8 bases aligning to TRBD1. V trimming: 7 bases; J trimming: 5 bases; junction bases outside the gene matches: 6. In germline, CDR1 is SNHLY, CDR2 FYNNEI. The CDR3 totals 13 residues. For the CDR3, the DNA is TGTGCCAGCAACCCAGGGGGCTATTATGGCTACACCTTC. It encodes CASNPGGYYGYTF. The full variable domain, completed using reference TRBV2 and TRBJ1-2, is EPEVTQTPSHQVTQMGQEVILRCVPISNHLYFYWYRQILGQKVEFLVSFYNNEISEKSEIFDDQFSVERPDGSNFTLKIRSTKLEDSAMYFCASNPGGYYGYTFGSGTRLTVV.

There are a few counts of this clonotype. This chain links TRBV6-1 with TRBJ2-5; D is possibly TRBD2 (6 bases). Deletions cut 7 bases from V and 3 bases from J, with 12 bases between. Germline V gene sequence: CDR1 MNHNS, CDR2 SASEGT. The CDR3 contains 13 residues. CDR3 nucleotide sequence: TGTGCCAGCAAGCTAGGAGGGGAAGAGACCCAGTACTTC. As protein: CASKLGGEETQYF.

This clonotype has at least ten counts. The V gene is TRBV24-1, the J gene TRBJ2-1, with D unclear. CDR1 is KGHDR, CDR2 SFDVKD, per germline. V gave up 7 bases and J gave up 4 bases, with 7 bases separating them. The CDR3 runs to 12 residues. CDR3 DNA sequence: TGTGCCACCAGGGGTACATACAATGAGCAGTTCTTC. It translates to CATRGTYNEQFF.